This TCR beta chain came from a study of CD8 T cells in ankylosing spondylitis. The V gene lost 7 bases and the J gene lost 1 base, with 14 bases spanning the gap. There are 15 residues in the CDR3. Germline V gene data show CDR1 as SNHLY and CDR2 as FYNNEI. From the 5' RACE reads, TCRdb called clonotypes with MiXCR, one entry per CDR3 protein. The data show 700,000 to 1,000,000 distinct CDR3 sequences, 12% seen once. Findings and limits, study-wide: For ankylosing spondylitis blood, a TCR beta motif of 7 to 9 highly homologous variants appeared characteristic.

Note on this clonotype: Its antigen is unknown.

The sample was blood, either unsorted or a sorted T cell fraction (not recorded which). The receptor's source is a male donor with ankylosing spondylitis. J is TRBJ1-5 and V is TRBV2; D is perhaps TRBD1 (5 bases). Here the CDR3 DNA reads TGTGCCAGCACCCTCGAGCGGGGGAGCAATCAGCCCCAGCATTTT. This gives the protein CASTLERGSNQPQHF.